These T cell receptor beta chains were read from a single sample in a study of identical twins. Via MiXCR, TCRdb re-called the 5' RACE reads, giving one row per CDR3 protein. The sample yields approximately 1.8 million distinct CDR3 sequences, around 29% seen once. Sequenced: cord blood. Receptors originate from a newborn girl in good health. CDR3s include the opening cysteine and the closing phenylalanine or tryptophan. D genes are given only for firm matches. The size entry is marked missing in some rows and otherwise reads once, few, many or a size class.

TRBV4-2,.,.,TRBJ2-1,CASSLGHNERFF
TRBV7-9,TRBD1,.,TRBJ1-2,CASSLARDRGYTYGYTF
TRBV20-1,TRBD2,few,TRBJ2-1,CSAAVLADYNEQFF
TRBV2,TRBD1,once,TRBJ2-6,CASSELVHFGTVITGANVLTF
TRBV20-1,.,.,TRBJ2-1,CSARDLGGGGYNEQFF
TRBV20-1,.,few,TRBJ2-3,CSANRQGTDTQYF
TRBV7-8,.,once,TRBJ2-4,CASSLAPPWRQYF
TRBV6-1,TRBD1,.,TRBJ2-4,CASSDRDRDLMAKNIQYF
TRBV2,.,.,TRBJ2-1,CATSRGSNEQFF
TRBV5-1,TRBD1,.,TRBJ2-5,CASSPLLGTGVFNEQYF
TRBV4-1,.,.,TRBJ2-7,CASSQEERNYEQYF
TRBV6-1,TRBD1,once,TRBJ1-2,CASSEATGGLYGYTF
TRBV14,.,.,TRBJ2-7,CASRGSGVPSYEQYF